This T cell receptor (beta chain) is from a study of T cells in narcolepsy. Background on the study: Enrolled donors included narcolepsy type 1 or type 2 patients and healthy controls.

The protocol was immunoSEQ multiplex PCR, while the TCRdb copy is restricted to in-frame clones and leaves out a portion. Of about 25,000 clones in the sample, 70% to 85% were seen once. The receptor's source is a human donor with narcolepsy. Sequencing was carried out using CD45RA- memory CD4+ T cells from PBMCs.

The CDR3 spells CSAKGTSGRLDTQYF. In DNA form, the CDR3 reads TGCAGCGCAAAAGGGACTAGCGGGAGACTAGATACGCAGTATTTT. J is TRBJ2-3 and V is TRBV29-1, with TRBD2 identical over 14 bases. The CDR3 contains 15 residues. Trimming at V came to 7 bases and at J to 5 bases, leaving 8 bases not matched to a gene. The germline V gene encodes CDR1 SQVTM and CDR2 ANQGSEA.